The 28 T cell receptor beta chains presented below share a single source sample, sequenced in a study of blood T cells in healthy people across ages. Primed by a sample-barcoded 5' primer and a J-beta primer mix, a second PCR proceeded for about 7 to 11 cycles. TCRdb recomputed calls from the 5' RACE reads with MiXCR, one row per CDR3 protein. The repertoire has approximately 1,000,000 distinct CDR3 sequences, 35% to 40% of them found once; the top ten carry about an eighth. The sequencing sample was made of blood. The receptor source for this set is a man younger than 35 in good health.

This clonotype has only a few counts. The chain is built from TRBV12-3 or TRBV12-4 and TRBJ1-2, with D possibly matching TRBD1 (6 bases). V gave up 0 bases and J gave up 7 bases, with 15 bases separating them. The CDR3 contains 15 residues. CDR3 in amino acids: CASSLALSGAGGYTF. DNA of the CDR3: TGTGCCAGCAGTTTAGCGCTATCGGGGGCGGGTGGCTACACCTTC.

In DNA, the CDR3 is TGCGCCAGCAGCTTGTGGTCTAAGGTGGCGGAGAGGCCAGGGACCCAGTACTTC. Amino acid sequence: CASSLWSKVAERPGTQYF. This sequence joins TRBV5-1 and TRBJ2-7; D call uncertain. The J call is uncertain, as TRBJ2-5 better fits the DNA end. The CDR3 spans 18 residues. Germline CDR1 and CDR2: SGHRS and YFSETQ.

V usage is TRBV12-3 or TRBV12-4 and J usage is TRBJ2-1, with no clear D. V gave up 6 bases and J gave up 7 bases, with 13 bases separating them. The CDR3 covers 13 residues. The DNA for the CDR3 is TGTGCCAGCAGCCCAAGCTGGCGGAATGAGCAGTTCTTC. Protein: CASSPSWRNEQFF.

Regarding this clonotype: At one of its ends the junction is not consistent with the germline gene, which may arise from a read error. CDR3 DNA: TGCAGTGCGACGGGACTAGCGGGGGTTGAAGATGCGCAGTATTTT. Protein: CSATGLAGVEDAQYF. J is TRBJ2-3 and V is TRBV20-1; 14 bases align to TRBD2. The CDR3 is 15 amino acids. Germline values: CDR1 DFQATT, CDR2 SNEGSKA (reference sequence).

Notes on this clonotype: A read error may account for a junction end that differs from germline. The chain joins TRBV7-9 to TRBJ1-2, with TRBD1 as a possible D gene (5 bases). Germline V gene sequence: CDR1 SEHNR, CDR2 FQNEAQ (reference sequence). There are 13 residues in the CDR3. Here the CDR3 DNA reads TGTGCCAGCAGCCGGGGCGAGTGGTATGGCTGCACCTTC. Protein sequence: CASSRGEWYGCTF. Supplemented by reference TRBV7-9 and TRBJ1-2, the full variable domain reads DTGVSQNPRHKITKRGQNVTFRCDPISEHNRLYWYRQTLGQGPEFLTYFQNEAQLEKSRLLSDRFSAERPKGSFSTLEIQRTEQGDSAMYLCASSRGEWYGCTFGSGTRLTVV.

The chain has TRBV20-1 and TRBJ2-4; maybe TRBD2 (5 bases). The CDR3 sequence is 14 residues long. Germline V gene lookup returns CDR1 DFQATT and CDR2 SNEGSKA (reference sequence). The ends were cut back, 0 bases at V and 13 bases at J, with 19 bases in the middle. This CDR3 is CSARDFLAGNEQYF. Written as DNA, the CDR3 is TGCAGTGCTAGAGATTTTCTAGCCGGCAATGAGCAGTACTTC.

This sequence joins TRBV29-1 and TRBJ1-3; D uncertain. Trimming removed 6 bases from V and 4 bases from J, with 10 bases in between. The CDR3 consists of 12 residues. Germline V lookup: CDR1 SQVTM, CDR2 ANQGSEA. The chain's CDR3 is CSVETSGNTIYF. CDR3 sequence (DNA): TGCAGCGTCGAAACTTCGGGAAACACCATATATTTT.

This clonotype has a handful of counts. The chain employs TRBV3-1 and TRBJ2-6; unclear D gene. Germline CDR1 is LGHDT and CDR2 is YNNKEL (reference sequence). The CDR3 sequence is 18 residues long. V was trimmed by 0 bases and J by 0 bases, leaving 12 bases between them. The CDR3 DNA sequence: TGTGCCAGCAGCCAAGAGCTTTCAAGAGGCTCTGGGGCCAACGTCCTGACTTTC. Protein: CASSQELSRGSGANVLTF. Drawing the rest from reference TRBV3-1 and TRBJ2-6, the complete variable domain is DTAVSQTPKYLVTQMGNDKSIKCEQNLGHDTMYWYKQDSKKFLKIMFSYNNKELIINETVPNRFSPKSPDKAHLNLHINSLELGDSAVYFCASSQELSRGSGANVLTFGAGSRLTVL.

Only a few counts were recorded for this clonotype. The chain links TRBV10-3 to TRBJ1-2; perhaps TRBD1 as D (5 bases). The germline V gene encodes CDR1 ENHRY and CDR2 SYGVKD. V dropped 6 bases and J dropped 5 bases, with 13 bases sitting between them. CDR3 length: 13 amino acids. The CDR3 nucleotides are TGTGCCATCAGCCCAGACAGATTATATGGCTACACCTTC. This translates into CAISPDRLYGYTF.

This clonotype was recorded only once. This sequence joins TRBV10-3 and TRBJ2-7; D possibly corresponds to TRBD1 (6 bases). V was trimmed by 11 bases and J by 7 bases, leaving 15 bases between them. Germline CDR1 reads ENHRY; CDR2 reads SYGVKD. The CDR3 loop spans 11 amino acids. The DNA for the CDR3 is TGTGCCTCACAGGGTGACAATGAGCAGTACTTC. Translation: CASQGDNEQYF.

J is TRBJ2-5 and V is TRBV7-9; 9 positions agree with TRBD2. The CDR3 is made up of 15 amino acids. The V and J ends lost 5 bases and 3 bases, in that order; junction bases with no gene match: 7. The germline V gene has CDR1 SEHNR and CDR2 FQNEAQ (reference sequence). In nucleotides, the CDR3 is TGTGCCAGCAGCCACCCGGGACTAGCAAAAGAGACCCAGTACTTC. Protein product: CASSHPGLAKETQYF.

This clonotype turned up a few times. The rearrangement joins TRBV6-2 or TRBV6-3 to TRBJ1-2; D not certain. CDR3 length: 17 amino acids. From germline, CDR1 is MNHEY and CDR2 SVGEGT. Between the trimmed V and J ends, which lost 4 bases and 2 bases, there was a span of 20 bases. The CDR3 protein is CASSSGRTLTPNYGYTF. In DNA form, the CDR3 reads TGTGCCAGCAGTTCAGGACGTACCCTCACCCCCAACTATGGCTACACCTTC.

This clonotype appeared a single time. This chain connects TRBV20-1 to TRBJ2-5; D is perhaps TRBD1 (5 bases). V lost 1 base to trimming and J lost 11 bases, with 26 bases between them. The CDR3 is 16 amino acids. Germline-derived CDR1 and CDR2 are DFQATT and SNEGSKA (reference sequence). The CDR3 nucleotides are TGCAGTGCTAGAGTCCGACAGTCGCCTATGTGGAATGAGCAGTACTTC. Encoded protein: CSARVRQSPMWNEQYF.

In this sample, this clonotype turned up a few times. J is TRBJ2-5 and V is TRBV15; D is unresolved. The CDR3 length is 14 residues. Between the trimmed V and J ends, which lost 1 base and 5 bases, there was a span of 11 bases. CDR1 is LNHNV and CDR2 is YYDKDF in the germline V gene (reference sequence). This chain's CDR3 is CATSRGNYVETQYF. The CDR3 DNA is TGTGCCACCAGCAGAGGCAATTACGTGGAGACCCAGTACTTC. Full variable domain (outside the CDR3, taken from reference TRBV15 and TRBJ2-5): DAMVIQNPRYQVTQFGKPVTLSCSQTLNHNVMYWYQQKSSQAPKLLFHYYDKDFNNEADTPDNFQSRRPNTSFCFLDIRSPGLGDTAMYLCATSRGNYVETQYFGPGTRLLVL.

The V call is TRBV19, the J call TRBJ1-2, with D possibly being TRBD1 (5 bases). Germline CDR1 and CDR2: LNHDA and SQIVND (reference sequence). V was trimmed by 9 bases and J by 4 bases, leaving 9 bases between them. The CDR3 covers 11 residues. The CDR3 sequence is CARRGPYGYTF. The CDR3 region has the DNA TGTGCCAGGAGGGGACCCTATGGCTACACCTTC.

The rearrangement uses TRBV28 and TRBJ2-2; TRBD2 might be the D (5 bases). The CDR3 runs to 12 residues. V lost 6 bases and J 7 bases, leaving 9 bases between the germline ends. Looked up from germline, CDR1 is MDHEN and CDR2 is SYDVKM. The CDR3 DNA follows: TGTGCCAGCAGAACGGGATACGGGGAGCTGTTTTTT. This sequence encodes CASRTGYGELFF.

CDR3 protein: CSVQTGEGGYTF. The CDR3 nucleotides read TGCAGCGTCCAAACAGGGGAAGGTGGCTACACCTTC. The chain recombines TRBV29-1 with TRBJ1-2; the match to TRBD1 covers 7 bases. The germline V gene has CDR1 SQVTM and CDR2 ANQGSEA. V gave up 6 bases and J gave up 7 bases; unmatched junction bases: 8. This CDR3 comprises 12 residues. Filled out from reference TRBV29-1 and TRBJ1-2, the complete variable domain reads SAVISQKPSRDICQRGTSLTIQCQVDSQVTMMFWYRQQPGQSLTLIATANQGSEATYESGFVIDKFPISRPNLTFSTLTVSNMSPEDSSIYLCSVQTGEGGYTFGSGTRLTVV.

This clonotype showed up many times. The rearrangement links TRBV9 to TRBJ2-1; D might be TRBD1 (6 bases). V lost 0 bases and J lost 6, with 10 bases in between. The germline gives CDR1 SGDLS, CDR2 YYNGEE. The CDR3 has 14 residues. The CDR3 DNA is TGTGCCAGCAGCGTAGAGCCAGGGGTCAATGAGCAGTTCTTC. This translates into CASSVEPGVNEQFF.

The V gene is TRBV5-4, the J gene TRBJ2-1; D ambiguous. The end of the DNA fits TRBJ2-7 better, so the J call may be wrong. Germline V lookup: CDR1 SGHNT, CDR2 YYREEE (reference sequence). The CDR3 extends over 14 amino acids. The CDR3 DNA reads TGTGCCAGCAGCTTGGAACAGACATACAATGAGCAGTACTTC. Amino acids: CASSLEQTYNEQYF.

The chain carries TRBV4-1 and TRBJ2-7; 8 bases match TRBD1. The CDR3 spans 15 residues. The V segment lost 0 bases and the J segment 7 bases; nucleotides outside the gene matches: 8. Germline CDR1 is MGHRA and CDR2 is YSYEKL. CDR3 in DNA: TGCGCCAGCAGCCAAGATTGGACAGGGTACAATGAGCAGTACTTC. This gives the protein CASSQDWTGYNEQYF.

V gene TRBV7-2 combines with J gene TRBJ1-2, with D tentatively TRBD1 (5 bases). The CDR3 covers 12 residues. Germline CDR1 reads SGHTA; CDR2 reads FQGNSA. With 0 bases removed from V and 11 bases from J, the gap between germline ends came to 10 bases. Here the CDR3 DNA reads TGTGCCAGCAGCTTAGCAGGCGGGACTTACACCTTC. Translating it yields CASSLAGGTYTF.

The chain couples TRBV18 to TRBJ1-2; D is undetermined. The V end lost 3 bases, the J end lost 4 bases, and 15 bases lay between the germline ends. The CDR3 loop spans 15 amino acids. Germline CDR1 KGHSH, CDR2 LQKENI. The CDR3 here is CASSPPSSNAYGYTF. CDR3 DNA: TGTGCCAGCTCACCCCCATCTAGTAACGCCTATGGCTACACCTTC.

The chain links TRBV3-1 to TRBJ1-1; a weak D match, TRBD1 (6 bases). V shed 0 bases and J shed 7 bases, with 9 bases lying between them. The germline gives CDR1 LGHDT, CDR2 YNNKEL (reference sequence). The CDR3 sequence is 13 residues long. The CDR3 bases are TGTGCCAGCAGCCAAGATGGGGGCCGTGAAGCTTTCTTT. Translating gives CASSQDGGREAFF.

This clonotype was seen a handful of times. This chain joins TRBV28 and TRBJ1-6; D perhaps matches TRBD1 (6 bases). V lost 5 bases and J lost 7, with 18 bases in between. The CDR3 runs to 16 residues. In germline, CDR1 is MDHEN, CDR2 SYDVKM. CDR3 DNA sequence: TGTGCCAGCAGTCCCCCGGGGGCCGCATCCAATTCACCCCTCCACTTT. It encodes CASSPPGAASNSPLHF.

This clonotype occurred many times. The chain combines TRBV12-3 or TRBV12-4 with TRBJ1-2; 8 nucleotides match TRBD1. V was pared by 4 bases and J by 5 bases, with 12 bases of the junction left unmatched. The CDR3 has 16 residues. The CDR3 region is CASSYTGGRKSYGYTF. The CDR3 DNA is TGTGCCAGCAGTTATACAGGGGGAAGAAAATCTTATGGCTACACCTTC.

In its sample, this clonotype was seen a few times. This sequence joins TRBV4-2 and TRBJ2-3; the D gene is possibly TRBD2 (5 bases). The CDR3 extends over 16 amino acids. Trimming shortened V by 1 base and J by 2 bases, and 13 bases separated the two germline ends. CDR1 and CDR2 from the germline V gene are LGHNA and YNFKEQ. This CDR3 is CASSQGGGSITDTQYF. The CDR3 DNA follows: TGTGCCAGCAGCCAAGGAGGAGGCAGTATCACAGATACGCAGTATTTT.

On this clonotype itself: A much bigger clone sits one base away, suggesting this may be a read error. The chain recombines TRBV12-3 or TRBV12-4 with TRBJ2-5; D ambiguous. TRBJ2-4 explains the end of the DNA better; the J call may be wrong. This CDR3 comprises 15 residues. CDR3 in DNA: TGTGCCAGCAGCGCCCGAATCTCTACCAGAAACATTCAGTACTTC. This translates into CASSARISTRNIQYF.

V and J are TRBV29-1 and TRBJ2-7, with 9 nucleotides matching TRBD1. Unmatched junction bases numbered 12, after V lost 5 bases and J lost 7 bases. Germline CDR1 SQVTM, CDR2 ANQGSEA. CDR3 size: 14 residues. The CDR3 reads CSVPGQGFYNEQYF. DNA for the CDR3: TGCAGCGTTCCTGGACAGGGGTTCTACAATGAGCAGTACTTC.